A single T cell receptor (beta chain) is shown here with its context. Until they underwent thyroid surgery, no patient had received any treatment. The data belong to a study of metastatic and nonmetastatic thyroid tumors. The CDR3 is made up of 16 amino acids. In germline, CDR1 is MNHEY, CDR2 SVGAGI. The V end was cut by 4 bases, the J end by 3 bases, with 18 bases between. Authors' data handling: It was from CDR3 differences across clinicopathological groups that a distant-metastasis classifier for papillary thyroid cancer was built. TCRdb re-clonotyped the PCR reads through MiXCR. The V and J calls were determined by TCRdb, not by the authors. Of 16,000 or so clones in the sample, 20% to 25% were seen once.

Sequenced sample: tumor tissue. The receptor's source is a male donor with papillary thyroid cancer or a benign thyroid nodule (not recorded which). Some clones in this sample may be carry-over from other donors' samples. The rearrangement uses TRBV6-5 and TRBJ1-2; tentative D call: TRBD1 (5 bases). CDR3 DNA: TGTGCCAGCAGTTCGTTTGTTGTTTGGGGCGACTATGGCTACACCTTC. Encoded protein: CASSSFVVWGDYGYTF.